This TCR beta chain was captured by sequencing in a study of blood T cell repertoires in COVID-19. About the study: Acute and convalescent COVID-19 specimens originated in the United States, Italy and Spain. PBMCs, B-cell-depleted T cells, or T cells provided the cDNA or gDNA that made up the material.

The CDR3 has 14 residues. CDR1 is MNHNS, CDR2 SASEGT, per germline. V gave up 6 bases and J gave up 2 bases; unmatched junction bases: 3. Per the authors' pipeline: The assay estimated nucleated cells by amplifying reference gene primers. Sequencing used immunoSEQ multiplex PCR; TCRdb keeps in-frame clones, though not all of them. For V, J and clone size, that table is used; D and trimming come from the DNA. The sample yields roughly 140,000 clones, around 82% seen once. The sequenced sample was peripheral blood. The chain recombines TRBV6-1 with TRBJ1-5, with TRBD1 matching 8 bases. The receptor was isolated from a woman aged 45-59 years with acute or convalescent COVID-19. The CDR3 spells CASRPTGGNQPQHF. Written as DNA, the CDR3 is TGTGCCAGCAGGCCGACAGGGGGCAATCAGCCCCAGCATTTT.